Listed below are T cell receptor beta chains from one sample, sequenced in a study of blood T cells in healthy people across ages. TCRdb recomputed calls from the 5' RACE reads with MiXCR, one row per CDR3 protein. In the table there are roughly 2 million distinct CDR3 sequences, roughly 52% of which are singletons. The source material was blood. All receptors come from a woman in her forties in good health. Each CDR3 is given with its conserved first and last residue. D genes are given only for firm matches. Only part of the rows carry a size: once, few, many, or a class if the clone is expanded.

>TRBV7-2|NA|TRBJ1-6|NA
TGTGCCAGCAGCTTAGAGGGTTTTTGGTCACCCCTCCACTTT
CASSLEGFWSPLHF
>TRBV15|NA|TRBJ2-7|TRBD1
TGTGCCACCAGCCGACAGGGCCACTACGAGCAGTACTTC
CATSRQGHYEQYF
>TRBV28|NA|TRBJ1-2|NA
TGTACCAGCAGTCCCACAGCAGGGCGATATGGCTACACCTTC
CTSSPTAGRYGYTF
>TRBV9|NA|TRBJ2-7|NA
TGTGCCAGCAGCTCATATCCCAGCTTCTCCTACGAGCAGTACTTC
CASSSYPSFSYEQYF
>TRBV4-2|few|TRBJ2-7|TRBD2
TGTGCCAGCAGCCAAGGGCCCGGGGGGACCTACGAGCAGTACTTC
CASSQGPGGTYEQYF
>TRBV3-1|NA|TRBJ2-7|NA
TGTGCCAGCAGCCAAGCCCGGACTTCCTACGAGCAGTACTTC
CASSQARTSYEQYF
>TRBV20-1|NA|TRBJ2-4|NA
TGCAGTGCTAGTGTTTCCGGGGGTGGTGGCATTCAGTACTTC
CSASVSGGGGIQYF
>TRBV20-1|NA|TRBJ2-1|NA
TGCAGTGCACCTACTAGCCGTCTAACCTTTGTGGATGAGCAGTTCTTC
CSAPTSRLTFVDEQFF
>TRBV5-6|NA|TRBJ2-4|NA
TGTGCCAGCAGCTTTGTAGGAGGGGGGCGGTTTTGGTACTTC
CASSFVGGGRFWYF
>TRBV7-2|few|TRBJ2-3|TRBD1
TGTGCCAGCAGCCCGCCTGGACAGGGGCCTTACACAGATACGCAGTATTTT
CASSPPGQGPYTDTQYF
>TRBV6-5|NA|TRBJ2-1|TRBD2
TGTGCCAGCAGTCAAAGCGGGGGGGTCGGCAATGAGCAGTTCTTC
CASSQSGGVGNEQFF
>TRBV4-1|NA|TRBJ2-1|NA
TGCGCCAGCAGCCAATCTCACGAGGCTGAGCAGTTCTTC
CASSQSHEAEQFF
>TRBV12-3/TRBV12-4|NA|TRBJ2-6|NA
TGTGCCAGCAGTCGGGAGACTGGGGCCAACGTCCTGACTTTC
CASSRETGANVLTF
>TRBV20-1|NA|TRBJ2-7|TRBD1
TGCAGTGCCAGGACAGGGGTTAGCGAGCAGTACTTC
CSARTGVSEQYF
>TRBV5-6|NA|TRBJ1-1|TRBD1
TGTGCCAGCAGCTCCGGACAGGGGGCTCTGAACACTGAAGCTTTCTTT
CASSSGQGALNTEAFF
>TRBV3-1|NA|TRBJ2-3|NA
TGTGCCAGCAGCCAAGACTGTGCCATAAGCCCCAGGGGTCCGGGGAGCAGCACAGATACGCAGTATTTT
CASSQDCAISPRGPGSSTDTQYF
>TRBV27|NA|TRBJ2-1|NA
TGTGCCAGCAGTACCCTGTCGAGTAATGAGCAGTTCTTC
CASSTLSSNEQFF
>TRBV6-2/TRBV6-3|few|TRBJ1-5|NA
TGTGCCAGCAGTTACGACGGACAGAGCAATCAGCCCCAGCATTTT
CASSYDGQSNQPQHF
>TRBV29-1|NA|TRBJ2-1|NA
TGCAGCGTTGAAGAAAGGGGCGGAGGTAGCAATGAGCAGTTCTTC
CSVEERGGGSNEQFF
>TRBV12-3/TRBV12-4|few|TRBJ1-6|TRBD1
TGTGCCAGCAGCGACAGGGGAAATAATTCACCCCTCCACTTT
CASSDRGNNSPLHF
>TRBV6-2/TRBV6-3|few|TRBJ2-1|NA
TGTGCCAGCAGTTACAAACTAGCCGGCTCCTACAATGAGCAGTTCTTC
CASSYKLAGSYNEQFF
>TRBV4-3|NA|TRBJ2-1|NA
TGCGCCAGCAGCTGGCAAGGGTTAGGGGAGCAGTTCTTC
CASSWQGLGEQFF
>TRBV4-3|few|TRBJ2-7|NA
TGCGCCAGCAGCCAACTCGGAGAGGGCGTCTCCTACGAGCAGTACTTC
CASSQLGEGVSYEQYF
>TRBV15|NA|TRBJ1-1|NA
TGTGCCACCAGCAGAGAGGGGGCGAGGAACACTGAAGCTTTCTTT
CATSREGARNTEAFF
>TRBV6-5|NA|TRBJ2-7|NA
TGTGCCAGCAGTTACGCAGGGGTACTCCCCTACGAGCAGTACTTC
CASSYAGVLPYEQYF
>TRBV27|few|TRBJ2-1|TRBD2
TGTGCCAGCAGTTTAATCCAGCGGGGCCCTTACAATGAGCAGTTCTTC
CASSLIQRGPYNEQFF
>TRBV7-2|NA|TRBJ2-1|NA
TGTGCCAGCAGCCCTACCTGGGGGATGCAGTTCTTC
CASSPTWGMQFF
>TRBV5-1|many|TRBJ1-5|NA
TGCGCCAGCAGCCTCCAGGGATTTAGCAATCAGCCCCAGCATTTT
CASSLQGFSNQPQHF
>TRBV6-5|few|TRBJ1-2|TRBD1
TGTGCCAGCAGCCGGACAGGTCTTACTACCTATGGCTACACCTTC
CASSRTGLTTYGYTF
>TRBV20-1|NA|TRBJ2-6|NA
TGCAGTGCTAGAGATGTCCTCTCTGGGGCCAACGTCCTGACTTTC
CSARDVLSGANVLTF
>TRBV2|NA|TRBJ2-7|TRBD2
TGTGCCAGCAGTGAAGGAGGTGGGGCGGGGGGGGACTACGAGCAGTACTTC
CASSEGGGAGGDYEQYF
>TRBV29-1|many|TRBJ2-1|NA
TGCAGCGGTGAGAGGGGTAGTGGCAATGAGCAGTTCTTC
CSGERGSGNEQFF
>TRBV6-5|NA|TRBJ1-2|NA
TGTGCCAGCAAGGATGGCGGCAGGCCTAACTATGGCTACACCTTC
CASKDGGRPNYGYTF
>TRBV20-1|NA|TRBJ1-2|NA
TGCAGTGCTAGGGAACAGGGAGGTCACTATGGCTACACCTTC
CSAREQGGHYGYTF
>TRBV12-3/TRBV12-4|few|TRBJ1-2|NA
TGTGCCAGCAGCCACCCGGGACGGACCTATGGCTACACCTTC
CASSHPGRTYGYTF
>TRBV28|NA|TRBJ1-2|TRBD1
TGTGCCAGCCAGCGGACAGGGGTTTATGGCTACACCTTC
CASQRTGVYGYTF
>TRBV23-1|NA|TRBJ2-3|TRBD1
TGCGCCAGCAGTCAATCTCTGCCCACAGGGGATTCAGATACGCAGTATTTT
CASSQSLPTGDSDTQYF
>TRBV29-1|few|TRBJ1-2|NA
TGCAGCGTTGGGGACGCGACGCCCGATGGCTACACCTTC
CSVGDATPDGYTF
>TRBV6-2/TRBV6-3|NA|TRBJ2-1|TRBD2
TGTGCCAGCAGTTCCTTAGGCGGGGGCTACAATGAGCAGTTCTTC
CASSSLGGGYNEQFF
>TRBV20-1|NA|TRBJ1-1|NA
TGCAGTGCTAGGTTTGCGGGTATAAACGCTGAAGCTTTCTTT
CSARFAGINAEAFF
>TRBV27|NA|TRBJ1-1|NA
TGTGCCAGCAGTTTCGGACGGGCGGACACTGAAGCTTTCTTT
CASSFGRADTEAFF
>TRBV28|NA|TRBJ1-4|TRBD1
TGTGCCAGCAACAACAGGGGAGCAACTAATGAAAAACTGTTTTTT
CASNNRGATNEKLFF
>TRBV29-1|few|TRBJ2-6|TRBD2
TGCAGCGTTGTATCGGGCGGGGGGGTCTCTGGGGCCAACGTCCTGACTTTC
CSVVSGGGVSGANVLTF
>TRBV4-2|NA|TRBJ2-7|NA
TGTGCCAGCAGCCGGAATTACAATGAGCAGTACTTC
CASSRNYNEQYF
>TRBV28|NA|TRBJ1-4|NA
TGTGCCAGCAGTTTTATTGACGAGGGTCGTAATGAAAAACTGTTTTTT
CASSFIDEGRNEKLFF
>TRBV20-1|NA|TRBJ1-1|NA
TGCAGTGCTAGAGTCCCTAGAGGGGTTGAAGCTTTCTTT
CSARVPRGVEAFF
>TRBV28|NA|TRBJ2-1|TRBD1
TGTGCCAGCACAGTAGACAGGGCCTCCTACGAGCAGTTCTTC
CASTVDRASYEQFF
>TRBV7-2|NA|TRBJ1-1|NA
TGTGCCAGCAACGGGGGGTCCAACACTGAAGCTTTCTTT
CASNGGSNTEAFF
>TRBV4-1|NA|TRBJ1-1|TRBD1
TGCGCCAGCAAGGGGGACAGGGGAATGAACACTGAAGCTTTCTTT
CASKGDRGMNTEAFF
>TRBV7-8|many|TRBJ2-1|NA
TGTGCCAGCAGCTTGCGGGGACCTAATGAGCAGTTCTTC
CASSLRGPNEQFF
>TRBV20-1|NA|TRBJ2-5|TRBD2
TGCAGTGGCCAGCGGGGACAAGAGACCCAGTACTTC
CSGQRGQETQYF
>TRBV7-3|NA|TRBJ2-6|TRBD1
TGTGCCAGCAGCACAACAGGGGCCCGCTCTGGGGCCAACGTCCTGACTTTC
CASSTTGARSGANVLTF
>TRBV29-1|NA|TRBJ1-2|NA
TGCAGCGTGTCCCCGGGTCCTCTTATGGGCTACACCTTC
CSVSPGPLMGYTF
>TRBV5-1|NA|TRBJ1-4|NA
TGCGCCAGCAGCACGCTGAACTATGAAAAACTGTTTTTT
CASSTLNYEKLFF
>TRBV27|NA|TRBJ2-3|NA
TGTGCCAGCAGTTTCCGGAGGGGGGAGCACACAGATACGCAGTATTTT
CASSFRRGEHTDTQYF
>TRBV11-2|once|TRBJ2-7|NA
TGTGCCAGCAGCACTCAAGAGGGAGCTTCCTACGGGCAGTACTTC
CASSTQEGASYGQYF
>TRBV20-1|NA|TRBJ2-7|NA
TGCAGTGTTCAGCTACAGGGATTCCTTCGCGAGCAGTACTTC
CSVQLQGFLREQYF
>TRBV6-5|NA|TRBJ2-1|TRBD1
TGTGCCAGCAGTTCCACTCGGGGCAGGGGGCGAAATGAGCAGTTCTTC
CASSSTRGRGRNEQFF